This TCR beta chain was observed in a study of identical twins. Germline V gene data show CDR1 as SGHVS and CDR2 as FNYEAQ. There are 14 residues in the CDR3. Each cDNA held unique molecular identifiers, and template switching gave it a universal primer site. MiXCR was run by TCRdb on the 5' RACE reads, yielding one entry per CDR3 protein. The profile covers under 400,000 distinct CDR3 sequences, with roughly 10% appearing a single time and over 7% taken by the ten largest. Broader study findings: In cord blood, abundant beta clonotypes had fewer insertions; memory showed no trend. For zero-insertion analyses, partial confounding could come from invariant MAIT and iNKT cells.

Details on this clonotype: The antigen remains undetermined. The junction departs from germline at one end; a sequencing error may be responsible.

The chain uses TRBV7-6 and TRBJ1-1; D might be TRBD1 (5 bases). Source material: naive T cells sorted from blood. This receptor was identified in a woman in her fifties or sixties in good health. Here the CDR3 reads CACRQLFKNTEAFF. DNA for the CDR3: TGTGCCTGCAGACAGCTATTCAAGAACACTGAAGCTTTCTTT.